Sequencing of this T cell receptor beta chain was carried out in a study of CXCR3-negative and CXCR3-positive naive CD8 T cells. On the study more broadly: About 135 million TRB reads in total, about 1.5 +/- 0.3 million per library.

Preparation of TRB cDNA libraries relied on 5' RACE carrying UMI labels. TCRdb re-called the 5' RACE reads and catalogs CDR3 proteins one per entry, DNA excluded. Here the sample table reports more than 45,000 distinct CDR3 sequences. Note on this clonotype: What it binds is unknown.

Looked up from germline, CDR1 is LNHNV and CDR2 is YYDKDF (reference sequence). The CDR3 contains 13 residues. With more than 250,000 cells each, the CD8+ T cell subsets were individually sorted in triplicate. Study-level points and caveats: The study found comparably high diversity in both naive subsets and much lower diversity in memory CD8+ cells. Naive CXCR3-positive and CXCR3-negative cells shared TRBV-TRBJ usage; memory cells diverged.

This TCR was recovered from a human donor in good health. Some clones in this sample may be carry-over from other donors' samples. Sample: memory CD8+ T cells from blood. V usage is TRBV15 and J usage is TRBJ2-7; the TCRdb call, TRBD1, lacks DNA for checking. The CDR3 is CATGGGPAYEQYF.